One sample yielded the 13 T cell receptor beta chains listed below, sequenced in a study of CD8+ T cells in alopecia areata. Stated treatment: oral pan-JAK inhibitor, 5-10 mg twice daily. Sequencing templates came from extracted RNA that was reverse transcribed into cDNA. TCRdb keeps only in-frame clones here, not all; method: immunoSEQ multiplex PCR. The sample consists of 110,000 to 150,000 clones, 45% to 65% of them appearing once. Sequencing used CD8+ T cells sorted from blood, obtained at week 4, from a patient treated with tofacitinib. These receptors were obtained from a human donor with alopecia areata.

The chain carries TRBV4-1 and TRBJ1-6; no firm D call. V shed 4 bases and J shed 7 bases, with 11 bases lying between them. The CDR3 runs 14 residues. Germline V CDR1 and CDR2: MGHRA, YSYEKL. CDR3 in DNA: TGCGCCAGCAGCCCAAGGGCTAAGAATTCACCCCTCCACTTT. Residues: CASSPRAKNSPLHF.

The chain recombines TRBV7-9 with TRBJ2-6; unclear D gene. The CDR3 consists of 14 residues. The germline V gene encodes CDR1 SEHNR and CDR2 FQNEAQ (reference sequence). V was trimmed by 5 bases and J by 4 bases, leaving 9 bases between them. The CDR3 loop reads CASSPDAGANVLTF. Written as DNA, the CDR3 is TGTGCCAGCAGCCCCGACGCCGGGGCCAACGTCCTGACTTTC. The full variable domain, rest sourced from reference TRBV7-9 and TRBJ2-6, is DTGVSQNPRHKITKRGQNVTFRCDPISEHNRLYWYRQTLGQGPEFLTYFQNEAQLEKSRLLSDRFSAERPKGSFSTLEIQRTEQGDSAMYLCASSPDAGANVLTFGAGSRLTVL.

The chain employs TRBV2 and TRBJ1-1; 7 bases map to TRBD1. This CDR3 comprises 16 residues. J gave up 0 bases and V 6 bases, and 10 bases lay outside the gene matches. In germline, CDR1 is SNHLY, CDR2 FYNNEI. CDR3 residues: CASRFTRTGMNTEAFF. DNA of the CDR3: TGTGCCAGCAGGTTTACACGGACAGGCATGAACACTGAAGCTTTCTTT.

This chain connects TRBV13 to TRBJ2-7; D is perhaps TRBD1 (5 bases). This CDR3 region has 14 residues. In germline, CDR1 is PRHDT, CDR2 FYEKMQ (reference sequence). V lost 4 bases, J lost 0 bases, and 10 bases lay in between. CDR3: CASSYDRVSYEQYF. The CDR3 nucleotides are TGTGCCAGCAGCTACGACAGAGTCTCCTACGAGCAGTACTTC.

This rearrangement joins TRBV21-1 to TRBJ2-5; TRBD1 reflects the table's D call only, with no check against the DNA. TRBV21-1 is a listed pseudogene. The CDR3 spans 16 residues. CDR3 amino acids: CASSKAQQLRMETQYF. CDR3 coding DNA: TGTGCCAGCAGCAAAGCGCAACAGCTACGTATGGAGACCCAGTACTTC.

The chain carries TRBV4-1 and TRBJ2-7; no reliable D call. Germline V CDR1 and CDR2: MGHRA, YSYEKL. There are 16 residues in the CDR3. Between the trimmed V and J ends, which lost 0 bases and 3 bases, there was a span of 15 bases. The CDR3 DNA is TGCGCCAGCAGCCAAGATTTGCCCGGAAGGGTCTACGAGCAGTACTTC. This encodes CASSQDLPGRVYEQYF.

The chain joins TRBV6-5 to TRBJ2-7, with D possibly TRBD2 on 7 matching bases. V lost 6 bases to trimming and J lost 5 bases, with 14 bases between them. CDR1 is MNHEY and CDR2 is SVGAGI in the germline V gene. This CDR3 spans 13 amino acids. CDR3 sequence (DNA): TGTGCCAGCAGCCTTGGGGAGGGGGACGAGCAGTACTTC. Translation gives CASSLGEGDEQYF.

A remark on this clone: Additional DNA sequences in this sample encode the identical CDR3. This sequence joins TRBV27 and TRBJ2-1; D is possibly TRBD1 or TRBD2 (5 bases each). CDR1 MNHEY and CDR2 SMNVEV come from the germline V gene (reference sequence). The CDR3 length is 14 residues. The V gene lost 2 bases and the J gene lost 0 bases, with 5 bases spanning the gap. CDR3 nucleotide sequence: TGTGCCAGCAGTTTAGGGACCTCCTACAATGAGCAGTTCTTC. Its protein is CASSLGTSYNEQFF.

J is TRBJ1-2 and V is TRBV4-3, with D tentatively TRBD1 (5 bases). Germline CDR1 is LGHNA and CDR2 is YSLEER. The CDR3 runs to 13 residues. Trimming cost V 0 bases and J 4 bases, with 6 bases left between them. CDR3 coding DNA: TGCGCCAGCAGCCAAGAAGACAGCTATGGCTACACCTTC. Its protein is CASSQEDSYGYTF.

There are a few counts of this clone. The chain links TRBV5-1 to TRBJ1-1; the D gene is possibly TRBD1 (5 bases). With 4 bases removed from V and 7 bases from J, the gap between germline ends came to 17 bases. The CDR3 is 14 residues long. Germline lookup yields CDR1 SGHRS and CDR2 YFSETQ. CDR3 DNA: TGCGCCAGCAGCAAACTGGACAATAGAAATGAAGCTTTCTTT. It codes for CASSKLDNRNEAFF.

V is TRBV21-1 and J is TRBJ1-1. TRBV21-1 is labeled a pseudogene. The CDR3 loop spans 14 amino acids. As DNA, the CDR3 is TGTGCCAGCCTTGTCGGGCCGAGGGGCACTGAAGCTTTCTTT. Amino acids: CASLVGPRGTEAFF.

The CDR3 region is CASSPGTIEYF. In DNA form, the CDR3 reads TGCGCCAGCAGCCCTGGGACAATAGAGTACTTC. The V gene is TRBV5-1, the J gene TRBJ2-7; D is possibly TRBD1 (6 bases). V was shortened by 4 bases and J by 11 bases, with 13 bases between the two germline ends. The CDR3 is 11 residues long. From germline, CDR1 is SGHRS and CDR2 YFSETQ. Complete variable domain (other parts from reference TRBV5-1 and TRBJ2-7): KAGVTQTPRYLIKTRGQQVTLSCSPISGHRSVSWYQQTPGQGLQFLFEYFSETQRNKGNFPGRFSGRQFSNSRSEMNVSTLELGDSALYLCASSPGTIEYFGPGTRLTVT.

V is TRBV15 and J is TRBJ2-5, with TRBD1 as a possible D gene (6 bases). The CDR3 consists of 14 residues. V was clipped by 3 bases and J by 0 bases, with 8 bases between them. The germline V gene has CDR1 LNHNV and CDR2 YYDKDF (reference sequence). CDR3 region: CATSSGQNQETQYF. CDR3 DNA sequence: TGTGCCACCAGCAGTGGACAGAACCAAGAGACCCAGTACTTC.